These 17 T cell receptor beta chains were all obtained from the same sample, sequenced in a study of immune characterization of retroperitoneal liposarcoma. TCRdb re-called the PCR reads with MiXCR, one entry per CDR3 protein. The sample has about 10,000 distinct CDR3 sequences, 25% to 35% seen once. Sequenced: tumor tissue. All receptors come from a male donor with retroperitoneal liposarcoma.

By sample share, this clonotype is medium-sized. The rearrangement links TRBV6-1 to TRBJ2-1; D may correspond to TRBD1 or TRBD2 (5 bases each). The J call may be in error: the DNA end matches TRBJ2-7 better. Germline V gene lookup returns CDR1 MNHNS and CDR2 SASEGT. The CDR3 runs 15 residues. This CDR3 is CASSPFRDGPYEQYF. The DNA of the CDR3 is TGTGCCAGCAGCCCTTTCCGGGACGGACCCTACGAGCAGTACTTC.

As concerns this clonotype: A clone one base away is much larger, so this may be a read error. This chain uses TRBV7-3 with TRBJ2-1; 9 bases are a match to TRBD1. TRBJ2-7 matches the DNA end more closely, so the J call is doubtful. The CDR3 contains 15 residues. CDR1 and CDR2 (germline): SGHTA, FQGTGA. CDR3 in DNA: TGTGCCAACAGCCCCTGGGGGACAGGGTTAAATGAGCAGTACTTC. This gives the protein CANSPWGTGLNEQYF.

J is TRBJ2-1 and V is TRBV27; no clear D. This CDR3 has 15 residues. Germline V gene data show CDR1 as MNHEY and CDR2 as SMNVEV (reference sequence). Between the trimmed V and J ends, which lost 7 bases and 13 bases, there was a span of 26 bases. The CDR3 spells CASTMLARMENIQFF. The CDR3 DNA reads TGTGCCAGCACCATGCTGGCCAGGATGGAAAACATTCAGTTCTTC.

This clonotype was seen more than once but under ten times. The chain links TRBV28 to TRBJ2-1; 7 positions match TRBD1. The trim removed 7 bases at V and 10 bases at J, leaving 13 bases unmatched. The CDR3 is 14 amino acids. The germline V gene encodes CDR1 MDHEN and CDR2 SYDVKM. As DNA, the CDR3 is TGTGCCAGCAACCCGACAGGGAGCTCCTACGAGCAGTTCTTC. Translated: CASNPTGSSYEQFF.

Details on this clonotype: This likely comes from a read error, as the CDR3 has no conserved phenylalanine or tryptophan at its end. This sequence joins TRBV6-2 or TRBV6-3 and TRBJ2-5, with D unresolved. Trimming removed 0 bases from V and 4 bases from J, with 9 bases in between. Per germline, CDR1 MNHEY and CDR2 SVGEGT. The CDR3 extends over 14 amino acids. The CDR3 DNA sequence: TGTGCCAGCAGTTACTCGATGATAGGAGAGACCCAGTACTGC. This codes for CASSYSMIGETQYC.

This clonotype was seen ten or more times. The rearrangement links TRBV11-2 to TRBJ2-3; tentatively, D is TRBD1 or TRBD2 (5 bases each). CDR3 length: 15 residues. Trimming took off 4 bases at V and 4 bases at J, with 15 bases between the two ends. Germline V lookup: CDR1 SGHAT, CDR2 FQNNGV. DNA of the CDR3: TGTGCCAGCAGCTCCCGGGACCCGAGGGCAGATACGCAGTATTTT. The encoded protein is CASSSRDPRADTQYF.

The chain links TRBV11-1 to TRBJ2-5, with D possibly matching TRBD2 (5 bases). The V end was cut by 2 bases, the J end by 11 bases, with 21 bases between. The CDR3 covers 15 residues. The germline gives CDR1 SGHAT, CDR2 FQDESV (reference sequence). CDR3 nucleotides: TGTGCCAGCAGCTTACGGGGATTCCAACGGAATGAGCAGTACTTC. Protein product: CASSLRGFQRNEQYF.

The CDR3 protein is CASSTSGLSDTQYF. In DNA, the CDR3 is TGTGCCAGCAGTACAAGCGGGCTATCAGATACGCAGTATTTT. V gene TRBV6-6 combines with J gene TRBJ2-3; D might be TRBD2 (6 bases). V was clipped by 5 bases and J by 4 bases, with 13 bases between them. The CDR3 loop spans 14 amino acids. Germline V gives CDR1 MNHNY, CDR2 SVGAGI (reference sequence).

Judged by abundance, this clonotype is medium-sized. The chain combines TRBV6-1 with TRBJ2-1, with D possibly matching TRBD2 (7 bases). Germline V gene lookup returns CDR1 MNHNS and CDR2 SASEGT. V lost 6 bases and J lost 3, with 15 bases in between. The CDR3 extends over 15 amino acids. This CDR3 is CASSSPGGSYNEQFF. CDR3 bases: TGTGCCAGCAGCTCCCCGGGGGGCAGCTACAATGAGCAGTTCTTC.

Concerning this clonotype: A much larger clone sits a single nucleotide away, making a read error possible. J is TRBJ1-5 and V is TRBV6-1, with 8 bases that match TRBD1. The CDR3 runs to 15 residues. CDR1 and CDR2 from the germline V gene are MNHNS and SASEGT. CDR3 amino acids: CASSEWGTGNQTQHF. The CDR3 DNA follows: TGTGCCAGCAGTGAATGGGGGACAGGTAATCAGACCCAGCATTTT.

This clonotype was picked up one time. V gene TRBV27 combines with J gene TRBJ2-1; D is undetermined. TRBJ2-5 explains the end of the DNA better; the J call may be wrong. CDR1 is MNHEY and CDR2 is SMNVEV in the germline V gene (reference sequence). CDR3 length: 15 residues. CDR3 sequence: CASSRRAASGETQYF. The CDR3 DNA is TGTGCCAGCAGTCGTCGGGCAGCTTCTGGGGAGACCCAGTACTTC.

Relative to its sample, this clonotype is medium-sized. The rearrangement joins TRBV6-6 to TRBJ2-1, with D possibly being TRBD2 (6 bases). Germline V gene data show CDR1 as MNHNY and CDR2 as SVGAGI (reference sequence). The CDR3 contains 17 residues. Trimming cost V 2 bases and J 13 bases, with 27 bases left between them. The chain's CDR3 is CASSYVSPASRGETQFF. The DNA for the CDR3 is TGTGCCAGCAGTTACGTTTCCCCCGCCTCGCGGGGAGAGACCCAGTTCTTC.

This chain links TRBV6-1 with TRBJ2-1; D is perhaps TRBD1 (6 bases). The J call may be in error: the DNA end matches TRBJ2-7 better. This CDR3 region has 14 residues. The germline V gene encodes CDR1 MNHNS and CDR2 SASEGT. Written as DNA, the CDR3 is TGTGCCAGCAGTTATAGGGGGTCCTCCCATGAGCAGTACTTC. Translation: CASSYRGSSHEQYF.

This clonotype is medium-sized within its sample. V usage is TRBV6-1 and J usage is TRBJ2-1; 10 bases fit TRBD2. The germline V gene encodes CDR1 MNHNS and CDR2 SASEGT. Germline trimming cut 6 bases from V and 6 bases from J; bases unmatched to any gene: 8. This CDR3 spans 15 amino acids. CDR3 sequence reads: CASRKKAGGPNEQFF. Here the CDR3 DNA reads TGTGCCAGCAGAAAAAAAGCGGGGGGGCCCAATGAGCAGTTCTTC.

The chain employs TRBV6-2 or TRBV6-3 and TRBJ2-1; D assignment may be TRBD1 or TRBD2 (5 bases each). This CDR3 has 14 residues. V lost 6 bases, J lost 10 bases, and 19 bases lay in between. From germline, CDR1 is MNHEY and CDR2 SVGEGT. The CDR3 DNA sequence: TGTGCCAGCAGCAGGGAGTCCCAAAACTACGAGCAGTTCTTC. This encodes CASSRESQNYEQFF.

This clonotype was observed many times. This chain joins TRBV27 and TRBJ1-1; no clear D gene. The CDR3 extends over 14 amino acids. The ends were cut back, 5 bases at V and 2 bases at J, with 12 bases in the middle. Looked up from germline, CDR1 is MNHEY and CDR2 is SMNVEV (reference sequence). The CDR3 is CASSSYPLNTEAFF. The CDR3 bases are TGTGCCAGCAGTAGCTATCCACTCAACACTGAAGCTTTCTTT.

This clonotype was counted a few times. The chain has TRBV11-3 and TRBJ2-5; tentatively, D is TRBD1 or TRBD2 (5 bases each). The CDR3 loop spans 14 amino acids. Trimming took 7 bases from V and 2 from J, leaving 14 bases between them. Germline CDR1 is SGHNT and CDR2 is YENEEA. The CDR3 bases are TGTGCCAGCACCCCTAGGGGAGAACAAGAGACCCAGTACTTC. This codes for CASTPRGEQETQYF.